The next 20 T cell receptor beta chains were all read from a single sample in a study of cytomegalovirus exposure and HLA in healthy donors. PCR used 60 Vbeta primers and 13 Jbeta primers. Using immunoSEQ multiplex PCR, the repertoire was profiled, and TCRdb retains in-frame clones only, with some absent. The sample holds approximately 170,000 clones, roughly 80% seen once. Sequences were obtained from PBMCs. Receptors originate from a young woman in good health and CMV-seronegative.

The CDR3 reads CASTPGQLNQPQHF. Here the CDR3 DNA reads TGTGCCAGCACCCCGGGACAGTTAAATCAGCCCCAGCATTTT. The gene calls are TRBV28 and TRBJ1-5, with 7 nucleotides matching TRBD1. From germline, CDR1 is MDHEN and CDR2 SYDVKM. This CDR3 contains 14 residues. The V and J ends lost 7 bases and 4 bases, in that order; junction bases with no gene match: 7.

The chain joins TRBV28 to TRBJ1-5, with TRBD1 as a possible D gene (5 bases). With 3 bases removed from V and 6 bases from J, the gap between germline ends came to 24 bases. Germline V lookup: CDR1 MDHEN, CDR2 SYDVKM. The CDR3 contains 18 residues. In DNA, the CDR3 is TGTGCCAGCAGTTTTGGGGGGTGGTTGCGGGCCGGAGGTCAGCCCCAGCATTTT. Encoded protein: CASSFGGWLRAGGQPQHF. Filled out from reference TRBV28 and TRBJ1-5, the complete variable domain reads DVKVTQSSRYLVKRTGEKVFLECVQDMDHENMFWYRQDPGLGLRLIYFSYDVKMKEKGDIPEGYSVSREKKERFSLILESASTNQTSMYLCASSFGGWLRAGGQPQHFGDGTRLSIL.

The chain uses TRBV12-1 and TRBJ2-3; the table's D gene call, TRBD2, was not cross checked with the DNA. TRBV12-1 is described as a pseudogene. This CDR3 has 12 amino acids. The CDR3 sequence: CASGGVRDTQYF. The CDR3 DNA is TGTGCCAGTGGGGGGGTTCGAGATACGCAGTATTTT.

The V and J genes are TRBV19 and TRBJ2-7, with 9 bases lining up with TRBD1. The CDR3 totals 14 residues. The V and J ends lost 8 bases and 5 bases, in that order; junction bases with no gene match: 10. Looked up from germline, CDR1 is LNHDA and CDR2 is SQIVND (reference sequence). The CDR3: CASQRGQGRDEQYF. DNA of the CDR3: TGTGCCAGTCAGCGGGGACAGGGCAGGGACGAGCAGTACTTC.

The chain couples TRBV4-1 to TRBJ2-7; D might be TRBD1 (5 bases). The CDR3 is made up of 15 amino acids. With 4 bases removed from V and 2 bases from J, the gap between germline ends came to 15 bases. Germline V gene sequence: CDR1 MGHRA, CDR2 YSYEKL. The CDR3 DNA sequence: TGCGCCAGCAGCCGCCCCGGTGGGGCACCCTACGAGCAGTACTTC. Amino acid sequence: CASSRPGGAPYEQYF.

V is TRBV28 and J is TRBJ2-5; 7 bases line up with TRBD2. This CDR3 spans 14 amino acids. CDR1 and CDR2 from the germline V gene are MDHEN and SYDVKM. V lost 2 bases, J lost 2 bases, and 2 bases stayed unmatched. The CDR3 reads CASSLISGQETQYF. Here the CDR3 DNA reads TGTGCCAGCAGTTTAATTAGCGGGCAAGAGACCCAGTACTTC.

V gene TRBV5-6 combines with J gene TRBJ1-2; 12 bases map to TRBD1. The V segment lost 3 bases and the J segment 6 bases; nucleotides outside the gene matches: 3. Germline CDR1 reads SGHDT; CDR2 reads YYEEEE. The CDR3 covers 14 residues. The CDR3, as DNA: TGTGCCAGCAGCTGGGACAGGGGGCTGAATGGCTACACCTTC. This gives the protein CASSWDRGLNGYTF.

This clone was picked up one time. The rearrangement joins TRBV6-6 to TRBJ2-3; D is undetermined. V was trimmed by 5 bases and J by 0 bases, leaving 3 bases between them. The V gene's germline CDR1 is MNHNY and CDR2 SVGAGI (reference sequence). The CDR3 sequence is 12 residues long. CDR3 DNA sequence: TGTGCCAGCAGTATAAGCACAGATACGCAGTATTTT. The encoded protein is CASSISTDTQYF.

This chain joins TRBV12-5 and TRBJ2-3; D uncertain. This CDR3 is built from 14 residues. The germline V and J ends were trimmed by 6 bases and 2 bases, with 12 bases remaining between them. CDR1 and CDR2 (germline): LGHNT, FRNRAP. The CDR3 sequence is CASGLSVNTDTQYF. CDR3 sequence (DNA): TGTGCTAGTGGCCTTAGTGTGAACACAGATACGCAGTATTTT.

V and J are TRBV5-4 and TRBJ2-7; the D gene is possibly TRBD1 (5 bases). Trimming removed 3 bases from V and 4 bases from J, with 8 bases in between. Per germline, CDR1 SGHNT and CDR2 YYREEE (reference sequence). The CDR3 sequence is 12 residues long. As DNA, the CDR3 is TGTGCCAGCAGCTCGGACAAATACGAGCAGTACTTC. This codes for CASSSDKYEQYF.

This clone was counted between two and nine times. The chain combines TRBV25-1 with TRBJ2-1; perhaps TRBD1 as D (6 bases). The germline V and J ends were trimmed by 5 bases and 7 bases, with 15 bases remaining between them. The CDR3 has 14 amino acids. Germline values: CDR1 MGHDK, CDR2 SYGVNS. CDR3 in amino acids: CASSRTRQVNEQFF. DNA for the CDR3: TGTGCCAGCAGTCGAACGCGACAGGTTAATGAGCAGTTCTTC.

The V gene is TRBV10-2, the J gene TRBJ1-1; the D is unclear. The germline V gene encodes CDR1 WSHSY and CDR2 SAAADI. V lost 3 bases and J 4 bases, leaving 9 bases between the germline ends. The length of the CDR3 is 13 residues. CDR3 bases: TGCGCCAGCAGTGAAAGAGGGCCCACTGAAGCTTTCTTT. Amino acid sequence: CASSERGPTEAFF.

The V gene is TRBV29-1, the J gene TRBJ2-4; TRBD2 aligns across 9 bases. CDR1 and CDR2 (germline): SQVTM, ANQGSEA. The CDR3 runs 13 residues. Trimming cost V 3 bases and J 6 bases; bases outside gene matches: 3. The CDR3 DNA follows: TGCAGCGTTGAGTCGCGGGGGGGAAACATTCAGTACTTC. This gives the protein CSVESRGGNIQYF.

The chain has TRBV29-1 and TRBJ2-7; weak D call: TRBD2 (5 bases). Germline V CDR1 and CDR2: SQVTM, ANQGSEA. The CDR3 runs to 12 residues. Trimming removed 4 bases at V and 3 bases at J, with 10 bases between. In nucleotides, the CDR3 is TGCAGCGTTGCAGGAGGTAGCTACGAGCAGTACTTC. Translated, it gives CSVAGGSYEQYF.

The rearrangement uses TRBV28 and TRBJ2-7, with TRBD2 matching over 7 bases. V lost 5 bases and J lost 3; bases outside the gene matches: 7. CDR3 length equals 14 residues. From germline, CDR1 is MDHEN and CDR2 SYDVKM. The CDR3 DNA sequence: TGTGCCAGCAGTACCGGGACTACGTACTACGAGCAGTACTTC. It is translated as CASSTGTTYYEQYF.

J is TRBJ2-2 and V is TRBV10-1, with a tentative D call TRBD2 (6 bases). CDR3 size: 16 residues. V was cut by 7 bases and J by 3 bases, with 18 bases left in between. The germline CDR1 and CDR2 sequences are WNHNN and SYGVQD (reference sequence). This chain's CDR3 is CASTNTHRGYTGELFF. CDR3 sequence (DNA): TGCGCCAGCACCAACACTCATCGGGGGTACACCGGGGAGCTGTTTTTT.

This clone was seen only once. This chain connects TRBV7-9 to TRBJ2-7, with 11 bases lining up with TRBD1. Trimming took 4 bases from V and 2 from J; bases not matched to a gene: 4. The CDR3 length is 15 residues. Germline V gene sequence: CDR1 SEHNR, CDR2 FQNEAQ (reference sequence). The CDR3 bases are TGTGCCAGCAGCTCGGACAGGGGGCGAACCTACGAGCAGTACTTC. Its translation: CASSSDRGRTYEQYF.

The rearrangement joins TRBV5-6 to TRBJ2-7; 9 bases align to TRBD2. Germline CDR1 and CDR2: SGHDT and YYEEEE. The CDR3 is made up of 16 amino acids. With V trimmed by 0 bases and J by 0 bases, 4 bases remained unmatched. The CDR3 coding sequence is TGTGCCAGCAGCTTGGGACTAGCGGAATACTCCTACGAGCAGTACTTC. It yields the protein CASSLGLAEYSYEQYF.

This chain links TRBV15 with TRBJ2-6; TRBD1 aligns across 7 bases. In germline, CDR1 is LNHNV, CDR2 YYDKDF (reference sequence). V shed 0 bases, J shed 0 bases, and the junction held 5 bases outside the gene matches. This CDR3 has 18 amino acids. CDR3 nucleotide sequence: TGTGCCACCAGCAGAGAAGGGGGCCTAGGCTCTGGGGCCAACGTCCTGACTTTC. The encoded protein is CATSREGGLGSGANVLTF. Based on the CDR3 plus reference TRBV15 and TRBJ2-6, the full variable domain is DAMVIQNPRYQVTQFGKPVTLSCSQTLNHNVMYWYQQKSSQAPKLLFHYYDKDFNNEADTPDNFQSRRPNTSFCFLDIRSPGLGDTAMYLCATSREGGLGSGANVLTFGAGSRLTVL.

V is TRBV2 and J is TRBJ2-4; D unclear. There are 14 residues in the CDR3. Germline CDR1 is SNHLY and CDR2 is FYNNEI. V gave up 7 bases and J gave up 0 bases, with 10 bases separating them. This chain's CDR3 is CASTVPLAKNIQYF. The CDR3, as DNA: TGTGCCAGCACCGTTCCCTTAGCCAAAAACATTCAGTACTTC.